The clone carrying this TCR beta chain was counted ten times or more. The sample is drawn from a study of T-cell reconstitution after alpha-beta-depleted transplantation in children. Germline CDR1 is SGHAT and CDR2 is FQNNGV. The CDR3 is made up of 19 amino acids. After removal of 5 bases from V and 3 bases from J, the junction contained 10 bases not matched to a gene. Unique molecular identifiers were incorporated into the prepared TCRbeta library. TCRdb reprocessed the PCR reads via MiXCR and lists one record per CDR3 protein. Of 170,000 or so distinct CDR3 sequences listed, 6.5% to 7.5% are singletons.

The rearrangement links TRBV11-2 to TRBJ2-4; 16 positions agree with TRBD2. The input for sequencing was PBMCs from the stem cell graft donor, taken from the stem cell graft. This TCR derives from a human donor who donated a stem cell graft to a child with Wiskott-Aldrich syndrome. The DNA for the CDR3 is TGTGCCAGCAGCCTATCCGGTGGGACTAGCGGGAGGGGCAAAAACATTCAGTACTTC. Protein sequence: CASSLSGGTSGRGKNIQYF.